Here is one T cell receptor beta chain with its context. This clone was counted between two and nine times. Its binding antigen is unknown. Per-base qualities were not stored, and no clone one base away is much larger. The germline V gene gives CDR1 as LGHNT and CDR2 as FRNRAP. From the cysteine through the phenylalanine, the CDR3 covers 12 amino acids. The sequence is cut down to CDR3 DNA, 36 bases in frame from base 1. V was cut back by 6 bases and J by 4 bases, leaving a gap of 9 bases between them. This sample was included in a study of shared clonotypes between healthy human individuals (dated by TCRdb to about 2020). Turning to the overall study: The cohort comprised a couple of women and a few men aged 18 to 49 years. For each donor, three plates each were used for CD4 naive and CD4 memory, two plates were used for CD8 naive, and one plate was used for CD8 memory. Between about 0.9 and 9 billion PBMCs per donor were obtained by leukapheresis. Libraries were prepared and TCR repertoires were sequenced by different laboratories using diverse techniques, in order to increase sequencing depth and limit assay-specific biases. Blood TCR repertoires of several healthy adults were deeply sequenced to estimate repertoire size and the extent of clonotype sharing between individuals. Paper-wide results and their limitations: Compared with non-shared clonotypes, the clonotypes found in all four sorted-subset donors had higher generation probabilities. Naive subsets generally had larger estimated clonotype richness than memory subsets. Approximately 4.8% of naive CD4, 3.5% of naive CD8, around 2.3% of memory CD4, and around 0.4% of memory CD8 clonotypes were shared across several donors. Incomplete sequencing was indicated by rarefaction of sorted-subset datasets, despite the large sequencing depth. The genetic and exposure-history diversity represented was limited by the small number of donors. Sampling was restricted to blood, and TCR repertoires in tissues likely differ from the TCR repertoires found in blood. Pairwise subsampling indicated that sequencing depth was expected to affect the degree of clonotype sharing among donors.

Donors were healthy HIV-negative adults with no recently reported acute infections or vaccinations. Every donor was a Caucasian adult residing in Nashville, Tennessee, USA. CD4+ T cells were enriched by magnetic negative selection; naive cells were then positively selected on CD45RA, and the negative fraction formed the memory subset. After blood collection by leukapheresis, PBMCs were isolated using Ficoll-Histopaque density gradient centrifugation and then cryopreserved in the vapor phase of liquid nitrogen. Analytical flow cytometry was used to check the purity and quantity of each magnetically sorted T cell population. From each sorted fraction, genomic DNA was isolated and quantified by UV absorbance on a Nanodrop 2000c. Using the deep immunoSEQ assay, multiplex PCR amplified TCR CDR3 regions from genomic DNA. Extracted genomic DNA from each cell subset was spread evenly across all wells of several immunoSEQ 96-well plates, with each plate serving as a replicate. For sorted subsets, 200 to 250 ng genomic DNA, equal to approximately 30,000 T cell genomes, was loaded into each replicate PCR. Purified libraries were quantified with a Qubit 3.0 fluorometer, sized on a Bioanalyzer 2100, and re-quantified with the KAPA Library Quantification kit. A separate single-read 150-cycle Illumina NextSeq 550 flow cell was used to sequence each immunoSEQ 96-well plate. The original methods were these. Because the immunoSEQ output held only junctional sequences and lacked quality scores, the filtering could not match the filtering applied to full-length reads. Sequences were annotated with PyIR, a Python wrapper for IgBLAST v1.9, using IMGT germline references to assign V/J genes and CDR3. Reads were filtered out if the reads had weak V/J assignments (E-value above 1e-6), no CDR3, stop codons, out-of-frame junctions, or ambiguous translated residues. A V3J clonotype was defined by an identical inferred V gene, J gene, and CDR3 amino acid sequence. Percentage overlap between repertoires was calculated by dividing the number of shared unique clonotypes by the size of the smaller repertoire. Three approaches were used to assess repertoire richness: RTK rarefaction, the Chao1 estimator, and Recon v2.1 estimates of unobserved clonotypes. Generation probabilities for all TCRbeta clonotypes obtained by the gDNA method from several donors were computed using OLGA. TCRdb stores this immuneACCESS table with in-frame sequences only. Part of the clones is absent; in the studies checked, under half of the shortfall reflects unresolved V genes, and no reason is known for the rest. The V and J calls and clone size are taken from that table; D and trimming were inferred from the DNA. Recorded for this sample are around 2.5 million clones; approximately 93% of them occurred a single time. 0.36% of the sample goes to the ten largest clones.

This sequence uses TRBV12-5 and TRBJ1-1; no confident D gene assignment can be made. This receptor was taken from a young man in good health. Some clones in this sample may be carry-over from other donors' samples. Material: naive CD4+ T cells from PBMCs. Explained via the paper, the cell subset or site label denotes: CD45RA+ positively selected. The DNA sequence is as follows: TGTGCTAGTGGCCGGAGGAGCACTGAAGCTTTCTTT. Translated, this is CASGRRSTEAFF. Joined to the reference TRBV12-5 and TRBJ1-1 proteins, this CDR3 gives the full variable domain: DARVTQTPRHKVTEMGQEVTMRCQPILGHNTVFWYRQTMMQGLELLAYFRNRAPLDDSGMPKDRFSAEMPDATLATLKIQPSEPRDSAVYFCASGRRSTEAFFGQGTRLTVV.